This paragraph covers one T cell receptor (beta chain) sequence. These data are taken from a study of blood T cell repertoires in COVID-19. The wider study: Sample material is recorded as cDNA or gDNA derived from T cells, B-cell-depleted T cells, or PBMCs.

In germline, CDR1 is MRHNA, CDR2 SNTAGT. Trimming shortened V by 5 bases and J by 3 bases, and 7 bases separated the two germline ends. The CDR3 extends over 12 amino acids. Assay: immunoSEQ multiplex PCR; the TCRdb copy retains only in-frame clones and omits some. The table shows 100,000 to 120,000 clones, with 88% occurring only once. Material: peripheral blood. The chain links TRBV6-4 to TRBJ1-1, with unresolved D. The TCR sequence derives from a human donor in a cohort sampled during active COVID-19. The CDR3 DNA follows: TGTGCCAGCAGTATCATAGACACTGAAGCTTTCTTT. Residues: CASSIIDTEAFF.